This T cell receptor (beta chain) was identified during a study of spatial heterogeneity in lung cancer. Study overall: For tumor regions, TCR transcript counts showed a strong correlation with a T cell module score derived from matched bulk RNA-seq.

Each TCR cDNA molecule bore a unique molecular identifier. TCRdb analysed the 5' RACE reads with MiXCR anew, one entry per CDR3 protein. The sample lists 4,000 to 5,000 distinct CDR3 sequences; about 6.3% were seen once. This clonotype is termed medium-sized. Its antigen is as yet unknown. The CDR3 runs 15 residues. Germline V CDR1 and CDR2: DFQATT, SNEGSKA (reference sequence). The germline V and J ends were trimmed by 0 bases and 0 bases, with 9 bases remaining between them. Regarding time point: sample taken at primary tumor resection. Sequencing of whole RNA from tumor, nontumor lung or frozen PBMC involved no sorting. Study-wide results and caveats: Coverage of tumor T cells, an estimated figure, was approximately 7% for alpha and around 13% for beta chains. Within tumors, counts of expanded alpha and beta TCRs tracked tumor mutation counts.

The rearrangement links TRBV20-1 to TRBJ1-5; tentatively, D is TRBD1 (5 bases). This receptor was identified in a male donor with early-stage non-small cell lung cancer. The sample was lung tumor tissue, taken at surgery. This chain's CDR3 is CSARDGRASNQPQHF. The DNA of the CDR3 is TGCAGTGCTAGAGATGGCAGGGCTAGCAATCAGCCCCAGCATTTT.